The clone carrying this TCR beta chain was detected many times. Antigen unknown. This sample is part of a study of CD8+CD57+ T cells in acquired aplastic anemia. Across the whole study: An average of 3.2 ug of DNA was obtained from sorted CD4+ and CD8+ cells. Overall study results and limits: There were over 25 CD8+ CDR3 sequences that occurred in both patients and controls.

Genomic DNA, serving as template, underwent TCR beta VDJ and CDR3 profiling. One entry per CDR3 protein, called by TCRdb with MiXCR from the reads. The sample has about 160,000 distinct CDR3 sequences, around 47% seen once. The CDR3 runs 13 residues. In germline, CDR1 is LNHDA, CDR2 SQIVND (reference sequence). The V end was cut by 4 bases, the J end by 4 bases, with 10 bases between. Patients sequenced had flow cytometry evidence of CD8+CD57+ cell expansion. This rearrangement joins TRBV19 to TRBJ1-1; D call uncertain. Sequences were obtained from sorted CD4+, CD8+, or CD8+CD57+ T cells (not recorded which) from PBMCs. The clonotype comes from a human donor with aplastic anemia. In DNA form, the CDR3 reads TGTGCCAGTAGTAACAGTCTTTCCACTGAAGCTTTCTTT. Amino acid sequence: CASSNSLSTEAFF.